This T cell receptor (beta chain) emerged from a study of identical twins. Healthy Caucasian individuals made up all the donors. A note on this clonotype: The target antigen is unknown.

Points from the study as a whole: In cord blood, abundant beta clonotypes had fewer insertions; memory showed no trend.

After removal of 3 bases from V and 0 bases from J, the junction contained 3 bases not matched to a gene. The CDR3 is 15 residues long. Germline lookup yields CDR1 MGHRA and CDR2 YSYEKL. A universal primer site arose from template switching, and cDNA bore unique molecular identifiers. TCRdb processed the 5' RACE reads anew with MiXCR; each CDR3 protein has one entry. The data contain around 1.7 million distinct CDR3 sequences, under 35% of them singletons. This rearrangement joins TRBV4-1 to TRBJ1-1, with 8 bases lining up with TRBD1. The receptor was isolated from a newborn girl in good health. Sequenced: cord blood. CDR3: CASSQPTGVNTEAFF. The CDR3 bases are TGCGCCAGCAGCCAGCCGACAGGGGTGAACACTGAAGCTTTCTTT.